The text below deals with one T cell receptor (beta chain). Its target is not known. The CDR3 spans 13 residues. Germline V lookup: CDR1 SGHAT, CDR2 FQNNGV. Trimming took 5 bases from V and 6 from J; bases not matched to a gene: 7. The assay was immunoSEQ multiplex PCR, and TCRdb's table has in-frame clones only and misses some. The table shows around 29,000 clones, with 80% occurring only once. The sample originates from a study of a mutant IDH1 vaccine in newly diagnosed glioma. As for the study in general: Vaccination of patients was performed eight times, in weeks 1, 3, 5, 7, 11, 15, 19 and 23. Study results and limitations: Changes to the top peripheral T cell clonotypes appeared unrelated to pseudoprogression.

The time point denotes: week 23, last vaccination. Mutant IDH1 20-mer peptide, at 300 ug, made up each vaccine dose, with topical imiquimod. Astrocytomas found in donors were new, WHO grade 3 or 4, IDH1-mutant and ATRX-lost. The sequence was obtained from a woman aged 18 to 35 with glioma. Specimen: PBMCs, collected from a glioma patient whose treatment included an IDH1 peptide vaccine. The chain links TRBV11-2 to TRBJ2-7, with 7 positions matching TRBD1. CDR3 loop: CASSPRQGTEQYF. In DNA form, the CDR3 reads TGTGCCAGCAGCCCCAGACAGGGCACCGAGCAGTACTTC.